The clone carrying this TCR beta chain was detected many times. The antigen is not known. MiXCR, applied by TCRdb to the 5' RACE reads, yields one record per CDR3 protein. Of hundreds of thousands of distinct CDR3 sequences listed, 20% to 25% are singletons. The sample belongs to a study of T-cell memory formation after mild COVID-19. The wider study: Clustering of TCRs was largely donor specific. Notes on the study in general: Researchers could not confirm that second-wave clones peaking on day 37 targeted SARS-CoV-2. Cross-reactive memory appears to have joined, as suggested by some responding clones showing up in pre-infection memory.

V lost 2 bases and J 3 bases, leaving 5 bases between the germline ends. This CDR3 contains 14 residues. Germline V lookup: CDR1 MRHNA, CDR2 SNTAGT. The sample comprised PBMCs or a T cell subset sorted from them (not recorded which). This clonotype was sampled from a man younger than 30 who had mild COVID-19 (a few samples of this study predate the infection). Cell type and time point are not known. The chain combines TRBV6-4 with TRBJ2-6, with D unresolved. The CDR3 reads CASSDRVGANVLTF. CDR3 nucleotides: TGTGCCAGCAGTGACAGGGTTGGGGCCAACGTCCTGACTTTC.